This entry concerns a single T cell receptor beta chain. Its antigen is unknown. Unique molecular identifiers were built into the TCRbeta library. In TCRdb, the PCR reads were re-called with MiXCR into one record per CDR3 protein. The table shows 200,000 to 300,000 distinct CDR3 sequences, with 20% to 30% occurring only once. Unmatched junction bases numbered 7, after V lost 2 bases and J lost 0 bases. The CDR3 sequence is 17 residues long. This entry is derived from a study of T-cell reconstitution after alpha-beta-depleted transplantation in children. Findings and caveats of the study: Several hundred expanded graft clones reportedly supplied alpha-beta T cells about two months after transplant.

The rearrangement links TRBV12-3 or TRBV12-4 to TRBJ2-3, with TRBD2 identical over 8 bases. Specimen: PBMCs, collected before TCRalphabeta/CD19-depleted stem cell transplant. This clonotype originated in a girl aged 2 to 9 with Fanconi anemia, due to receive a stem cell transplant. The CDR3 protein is CASSLTSGITSTDTQYF. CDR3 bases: TGTGCCAGCAGTTTAACTAGCGGAATAACTAGCACAGATACGCAGTATTTT.